The T cell receptor beta chain under discussion was sequenced for a study of shared clonotypes between healthy human individuals. Data came from immunoSEQ multiplex PCR; TCRdb stores just in-frame clones and leaves some out. This table holds 2 million to 2.5 million clones, 85% to 95% found once. The split of CD4+ cells yielded CD45RA+ naive and CD45RA-negative memory subsets. The germline V gene has CDR1 SGHRS and CDR2 YFSETQ. The CDR3 contains 15 residues. V lost 0 bases to trimming and J lost 4 bases, with 13 bases between them. The J gene is TRBJ1-1, the V gene TRBV5-1; D uncertain. The source material was naive CD4+ T cells from PBMCs. Subset indicated: CD45RA+ positively selected. This TCR derives from a man aged 18 to 29 in good health. Some clones in this sample may be carry-over from other donors' samples. The CDR3 here is CASSLATAVGTEAFF. CDR3 nucleotide sequence: TGCGCCAGCAGCTTGGCCACAGCCGTGGGCACTGAAGCTTTCTTT.